This T cell receptor (beta chain) was found in a study of T cells in localized non-small cell lung cancer. Assay used: immunoSEQ multiplex PCR; TCRdb lists only in-frame clones, some missing. The profile shows 70,000 to 95,000 clones, roughly 90% of them singletons. The V and J ends lost 3 bases and 6 bases, in that order; junction bases with no gene match: 4. CDR3 length equals 14 residues. Per germline, CDR1 MDHEN and CDR2 SYDVKM. Source: PBMCs, taken before any cancer treatment. The J gene is TRBJ2-2, the V gene TRBV28; 7 bases are shared with TRBD2. The source is a woman aged 35 to 70 with stage II squamous cell lung carcinoma. The CDR3 coding sequence is TGTGCCAGCAGTTTGGGGGGGTTGGCCGGGGAGCTGTTTTTT. Translated, it gives CASSLGGLAGELFF.